The T cell receptor (beta chain) under discussion was sequenced for a study of T cells in Graves' hyperthyroidism and ophthalmopathy. The trim removed 4 bases at V and 0 bases at J, leaving 5 bases unmatched. This CDR3 contains 14 residues. CDR1 is SQVTM and CDR2 is ANQGSEA in the germline V gene. There were TCR beta CDR3 regions amplified from RNA transcripts. Using the HTBI primer set, a first-round RT-PCR was run on the TCR CDR3. TCRdb redid the calling of the multiplex PCR reads with MiXCR, one entry per CDR3 protein. The sample yields 89,000 or so distinct CDR3 sequences, 35% to 50% seen once. Sequencing was carried out using peripheral blood or thyroid tissue (not recorded which). The V call is TRBV29-1, the J call TRBJ1-2, with 7 bases identical to TRBD1. This receptor was taken from a woman aged 25 to 39 with Graves' hyperthyroidism. The CDR3, as DNA: TGCAGCGTTGCCGCGGGACAGTCTAACTATGGCTACACCTTC. This codes for CSVAAGQSNYGYTF.